This T cell receptor beta chain stems from a study of blood T cell repertoires in COVID-19 (dated by TCRdb to the early 2020s). About the study as a whole: Samples from collaborators originated in the United States, Italy and Spain and spanned both the acute and convalescent phases of COVID-19. The repertoires were released in a freely available public database meant as a resource for research on the immune response to SARS-CoV-2. The samples were drawn from the first 160 participants of the ongoing ImmuneRACE study and from 1,254 subjects provided by 6 global collaborators. The material from the prospective study consisted of cDNA or gDNA derived from T cells, B-cell-depleted T cells, or PBMCs. A de-identified subject ID, COVID-19 status, age in years and sex were almost always included in the sample metadata. The dataset comprised deeply sampled blood TCRbeta repertoires from subjects exposed to, actively infected with, or recovered from COVID-19. Where HLA class I and class II types were available, the types were taken from metadata supplied by the sample provider, not from assay-based typing.

TCRbeta CDR3 regions were amplified from genomic DNA by means of the immunoSEQ Assay, a bias-controlled multiplex PCR. The source study handled its data this way. The number of nucleated cells in each sample was estimated from the amplification of reference gene primers within the assay. To quantify the absolute abundance of each unique TCRbeta CDR3 rearrangement, sequence reads were collapsed and filtered. For each sample, productive Simpson clonality was calculated as the square root of Simpson's diversity index over productive rearrangements. TCRdb re-hosts the immuneACCESS table, in-frame sequences only. Its copies lack some clones; in the studies checked, an unresolved V gene accounts for under half of them, and the cause for the rest is not known. V, J and clone size are taken as reported in that table, and D and trimming were inferred from the DNA itself. The sample records some 240,000 clones, roughly 81% of which are singletons. The biggest ten clones account for around 7% of the sample.

The CDR3 spans 13 residues, from the cysteine through the phenylalanine. The retained sequence is limited to the CDR3, 39 bases, with the frame set at the first base. In the germline V gene (reference sequence), CDR1 corresponds to LGHDT and CDR2 to YNNKEL. V is shortened by 7 bases, J by 3 bases, and the region joining them spans 13 bases. One collaborating source in Seattle enrolled patients while the patients were actively infected and followed the patients over time throughout the course of disease. The collaborating institutions used their own protocols to collect whole blood in K2EDTA tubes. For TCRbeta analysis, collaborators shipped samples in one of three forms: frozen whole blood, isolated PBMCs, or DNA extracted from either of those sample types. Summary of the overall study and its limitations: How much clinical and demographic metadata was included differed by source and by participant, and the metadata was provided uncurated.

As for this clone: Its antigen has not been determined. Base qualities were left out, and no much larger clone turns up one base away.

What was sequenced was peripheral blood. The sequence was obtained from a woman at least 80 years old with COVID-19, enrolled during active disease. This receptor chain uses TRBV3-1 (or the pseudogene TRBV3-2) and TRBJ2-7; a tentative D call is TRBD1 (6 bases match). For the CDR3, the sequence is CASTKQGYYEQYF. The base sequence is TGTGCCAGCACCAAACAGGGCTACTACGAGCAGTACTTC.